The entry below gives a single T cell receptor beta chain sequence along with its context. Its specificity is unknown. This CDR3 contains 12 residues. In germline, CDR1 is MNHEY, CDR2 SVGAGI. V dropped 6 bases and J dropped 6 bases, with 11 bases sitting between them. Both 60 Vbeta primers and 13 Jbeta primers went into the PCR. The assay was immunoSEQ multiplex PCR, and TCRdb's table has in-frame clones only and misses some. The sample contains roughly 180,000 clones, approximately 84% of which appear only once. The sample comes from a study of cytomegalovirus exposure and HLA in healthy donors. Study results and caveats: Most of the TCR beta V segments (in an earlier analysis) were productive either about 87% or about 30% of the time.

Input material: PBMCs. This clonotype was obtained from a woman aged 45-65 years in good health and CMV-seropositive. This chain connects TRBV6-5 to TRBJ1-2; D perhaps matches TRBD1 (5 bases). In DNA, the CDR3 is TGTGCCAGCAGATCCGGGGGAGATGGCTACACCTTC. As protein: CASRSGGDGYTF.